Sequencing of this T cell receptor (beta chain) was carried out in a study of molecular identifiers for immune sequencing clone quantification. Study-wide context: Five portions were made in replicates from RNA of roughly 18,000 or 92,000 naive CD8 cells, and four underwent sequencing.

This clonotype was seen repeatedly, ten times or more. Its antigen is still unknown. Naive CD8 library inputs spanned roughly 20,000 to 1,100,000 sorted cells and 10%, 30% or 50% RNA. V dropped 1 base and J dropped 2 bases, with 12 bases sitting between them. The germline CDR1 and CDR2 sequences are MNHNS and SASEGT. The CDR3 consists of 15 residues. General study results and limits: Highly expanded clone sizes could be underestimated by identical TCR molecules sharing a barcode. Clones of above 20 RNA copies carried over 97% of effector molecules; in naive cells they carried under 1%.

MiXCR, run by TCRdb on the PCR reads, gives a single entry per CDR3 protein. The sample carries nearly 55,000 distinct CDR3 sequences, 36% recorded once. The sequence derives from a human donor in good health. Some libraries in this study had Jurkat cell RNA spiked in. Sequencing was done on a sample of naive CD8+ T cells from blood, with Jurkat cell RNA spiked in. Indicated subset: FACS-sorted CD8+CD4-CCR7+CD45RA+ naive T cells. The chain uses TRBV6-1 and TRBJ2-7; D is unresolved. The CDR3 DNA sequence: TGTGCCAGCAGTGAAGGGCAAACCCTAACCTACGAGCAGTACTTC. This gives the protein CASSEGQTLTYEQYF.